This T cell receptor beta chain is from a study of blood T cell repertoires in COVID-19. About the research overall: From the United States, Italy and Spain came samples of acute and convalescent COVID-19. T cells, B-cell-depleted T cells, or PBMCs supplied cDNA or gDNA.

Participant age was about 18 to 100 years, and participants resided in 20 to 30 US areas. Recovered participants had two consecutive negative NP/OP PCR tests, healthcare professional clearance, or symptom resolution. With regard to this clone: The same CDR3 also results from other DNA sequences found in this sample.

CDR3 size: 14 residues. The junction had 2 bases not matched to a gene; V was cut back by 3 bases and J by 7 bases. Germline loops: CDR1 MNHNS, CDR2 SASEGT. Method: immunoSEQ multiplex PCR; TCRdb's copy keeps in-frame clones and lacks some. The table has almost 65,000 clones, more than 75% seen once. Material for sequencing was PBMCs or T cells enriched from blood (not recorded which). The chain combines TRBV6-1 with TRBJ1-6; 8 positions agree with TRBD1. This clonotype originated in a woman aged 40-49 years who had recovered from COVID-19. CDR3 region: CASSDRQGNSPLHF. In nucleotides, the CDR3 is TGTGCCAGCAGTGACCGACAGGGGAATTCACCCCTCCACTTT.